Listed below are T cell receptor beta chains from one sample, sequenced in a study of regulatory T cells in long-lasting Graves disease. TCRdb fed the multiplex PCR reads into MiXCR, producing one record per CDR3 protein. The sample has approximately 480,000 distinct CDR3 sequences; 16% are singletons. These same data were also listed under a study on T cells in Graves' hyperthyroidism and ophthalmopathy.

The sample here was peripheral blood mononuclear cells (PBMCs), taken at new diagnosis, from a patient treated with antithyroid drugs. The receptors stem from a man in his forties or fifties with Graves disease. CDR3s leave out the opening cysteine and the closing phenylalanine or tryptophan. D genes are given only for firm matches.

CDR3: AISAAGTTGELF
D: NA
V: TRBV10-3
J: TRBJ2-2
length: 12

CDR3: ASRRTNEKLF
D: NA
V: TRBV12-3/TRBV12-4
J: TRBJ1-4
length: 10

CDR3: ATTPDKSSYNEQF
D: NA
V: TRBV15
J: TRBJ2-1
length: 13

CDR3: ATSDKNSNSGNTIY
D: NA
V: TRBV24-1
J: TRBJ1-3
length: 14

CDR3: ASSVLSGAQH
D: NA
V: TRBV6-1
J: TRBJ1-5
length: 10

CDR3: ASSRGQEITGELF
D: TRBD1
V: TRBV7-9
J: TRBJ2-2
length: 13

CDR3: ASSSVTGSYEQY
D: TRBD1
V: TRBV27
J: TRBJ2-7
length: 12

CDR3: ASSYSWDRASGNEQF
D: TRBD1
V: TRBV6-2/TRBV6-3
J: TRBJ2-1
length: 15

CDR3: ASSHDRAQPEAF
D: TRBD1
V: TRBV5-1
J: TRBJ1-1
length: 12

CDR3: ATQLAVPTDTQY
D: TRBD2
V: TRBV19
J: TRBJ2-3
length: 12

CDR3: ASSPRDSSYEQY
D: TRBD1
V: TRBV7-9
J: TRBJ2-7
length: 12

CDR3: ASSPAGRQVGGYWYGYT
D: NA
V: TRBV10-2
J: TRBJ1-2
length: 17

CDR3: AISAEGPMAEAF
D: NA
V: TRBV10-3
J: TRBJ1-1
length: 12

CDR3: ASSRGGQGGSRGYT
D: TRBD1
V: TRBV9
J: TRBJ1-2
length: 14

CDR3: ASSASGQGSDGYT
D: TRBD1
V: TRBV7-2
J: TRBJ1-2
length: 13

CDR3: SAETGTGLSSYNSPLH
D: TRBD1
V: TRBV20-1
J: TRBJ1-6
length: 16

CDR3: ASSMGDHEQY
D: NA
V: TRBV19
J: TRBJ2-7
length: 10

CDR3: ASSLEGGFNEKLF
D: TRBD1
V: TRBV5-1
J: TRBJ1-4
length: 13

CDR3: ASTLTDALGNQPQH
D: NA
V: TRBV2
J: TRBJ1-5
length: 14

CDR3: ASSLAAGVDNEQF
D: TRBD2
V: TRBV5-4
J: TRBJ2-1
length: 13

CDR3: ASSLGARGGETQY
D: NA
V: TRBV7-3
J: TRBJ2-5
length: 13

CDR3: SALGTSGTNTQY
D: TRBD2
V: TRBV20-1
J: TRBJ2-3
length: 12

CDR3: ASSTPSGSPGTQY
D: NA
V: TRBV18
J: TRBJ2-5
length: 13

CDR3: ASRGANTDTQY
D: NA
V: TRBV12-3/TRBV12-4
J: TRBJ2-3
length: 11

CDR3: ASSSQGGLAGAYEQY
D: TRBD2
V: TRBV5-8
J: TRBJ2-7
length: 15

CDR3: SARVVARDVTGELF
D: NA
V: TRBV20-1
J: TRBJ2-2
length: 14

CDR3: ASSMGTGSTNYGYT
D: TRBD1
V: TRBV7-9
J: TRBJ1-2
length: 14

CDR3: AWSHSGAGEQY
D: NA
V: TRBV30
J: TRBJ2-7
length: 11

CDR3: AWSRDSQGLGRRETQY
D: NA
V: TRBV30
J: TRBJ2-5
length: 16

CDR3: ASSLAGRGTNEQF
D: TRBD2
V: TRBV28
J: TRBJ2-1
length: 13

CDR3: ASSPYRTAGSSGDTIY
D: NA
V: TRBV3-1
J: TRBJ1-3
length: 16

CDR3: SARPRQGWNQPQH
D: TRBD1
V: TRBV20-1
J: TRBJ1-5
length: 13

CDR3: ATSLTGLADNEQF
D: TRBD2
V: TRBV24-1
J: TRBJ2-1
length: 13

CDR3: SARLRELANEQF
D: NA
V: TRBV20-1
J: TRBJ2-1
length: 12

CDR3: SVPVAGMNTGELF
D: TRBD2
V: TRBV29-1
J: TRBJ2-2
length: 13

CDR3: ASSRTAAPYEQY
D: NA
V: TRBV5-1
J: TRBJ2-7
length: 12

CDR3: ASSLVAGSQETQY
D: NA
V: TRBV7-9
J: TRBJ2-5
length: 13

CDR3: ASSEIPGTGIETQY
D: TRBD1
V: TRBV6-1
J: TRBJ2-5
length: 14

CDR3: ASSLAGPSEKLF
D: NA
V: TRBV7-8
J: TRBJ1-4
length: 12

CDR3: ASSLGTSLAGVGEQF
D: TRBD2
V: TRBV11-2
J: TRBJ2-1
length: 15

CDR3: ASSPPWPESTDTQY
D: NA
V: TRBV18
J: TRBJ2-3
length: 14

CDR3: ASSTQSSGNEQF
D: TRBD2
V: TRBV5-1
J: TRBJ2-1
length: 12

CDR3: SARDYSGPNTGELF
D: NA
V: TRBV20-1
J: TRBJ2-2
length: 14

CDR3: ASSQVPSGFYEQY
D: TRBD2
V: TRBV3-1
J: TRBJ2-7
length: 13

CDR3: ASRRGQGPSYEQY
D: TRBD1
V: TRBV6-1
J: TRBJ2-7
length: 13

CDR3: ASSGQGVYEQY
D: TRBD1
V: TRBV12-3/TRBV12-4
J: TRBJ2-7
length: 11

CDR3: ASSEGGGYT
D: NA
V: TRBV12-3/TRBV12-4
J: TRBJ1-2
length: 9

CDR3: ASSDRAGGYT
D: NA
V: TRBV5-6
J: TRBJ1-2
length: 10

CDR3: ASSSTTGFGETQY
D: TRBD1
V: TRBV5-1
J: TRBJ2-5
length: 13

CDR3: ASSFGSGLSYEQY
D: NA
V: TRBV28
J: TRBJ2-7
length: 13

CDR3: ASSLSGRVTDTQY
D: TRBD2
V: TRBV27
J: TRBJ2-3
length: 13

CDR3: ASSTTRDHEQF
D: NA
V: TRBV11-1
J: TRBJ2-1
length: 11

CDR3: SARLAVAYEQY
D: TRBD2
V: TRBV20-1
J: TRBJ2-7
length: 11

CDR3: SARQGVGEKLF
D: TRBD1
V: TRBV20-1
J: TRBJ1-4
length: 11